This T cell receptor beta chain was recovered during a study of T cell changes during pregnancy in multiple sclerosis. CDR1 and CDR2 from the germline V gene are MDHEN and SYDVKM. CDR3 length equals 14 residues. V was pared by 7 bases and J by 6 bases, with 19 bases between. Data came from immunoSEQ multiplex PCR; TCRdb stores just in-frame clones and leaves some out. The sample yields around 48,000 clones, 88% seen once. The rearrangement uses TRBV28 and TRBJ2-7, with a possible D match to TRBD2 (6 bases). The receptor's source is a female donor with multiple sclerosis, enrolled in a pregnancy study. The source was CD4+ T cells from peripheral blood mononuclear cells, collected in the second trimester of pregnancy. The CDR3 loop is CASTVLASNGEQYF. The CDR3 coding sequence is TGTGCCAGCACCGTTCTAGCGAGTAACGGCGAGCAGTACTTC.